This T cell receptor beta chain originates from a study of T cell repertoires in cytomegalovirus infection. About the study: Epitope selection comprised recently identified HLA-C-restricted CMV epitopes and well-studied HLA-B-restricted CMV epitopes. CMV infection and matching HLA type were both indicated by public TCR beta signatures.

Comments on this clonotype: No antigen is known for it.

Study-wide results and limits: The ex vivo response was dominated by HLA-C-restricted CMV-specific TCR beta clonotypes.

TCRdb reanalysed the reads using MiXCR and keeps one entry per CDR3 protein. The top ten hold around an eighth of the sample, which has roughly 990,000 distinct CDR3 sequences, approximately 30% seen once. The trim removed 2 bases at V and 8 bases at J, leaving 10 bases unmatched. Germline CDR1 and CDR2: MNHEY and SVGAGI. The CDR3 contains 16 residues. This clonotype was obtained from a human donor in good health (CMV status not recorded). Some clones in this sample may be carry-over from other donors' samples. The chain is built from TRBV6-5 and TRBJ1-2; 11 bases fit TRBD1. Sequencing used cultured CD8+ T cells from PBMCs, obtained from culture after CMV antigen stimulation. CDR3 sequence (DNA): TGTGCCAGCAGTTACGGGCCGGGACAGGGGGAAGTAGGCTACACCTTC. Translated: CASSYGPGQGEVGYTF.